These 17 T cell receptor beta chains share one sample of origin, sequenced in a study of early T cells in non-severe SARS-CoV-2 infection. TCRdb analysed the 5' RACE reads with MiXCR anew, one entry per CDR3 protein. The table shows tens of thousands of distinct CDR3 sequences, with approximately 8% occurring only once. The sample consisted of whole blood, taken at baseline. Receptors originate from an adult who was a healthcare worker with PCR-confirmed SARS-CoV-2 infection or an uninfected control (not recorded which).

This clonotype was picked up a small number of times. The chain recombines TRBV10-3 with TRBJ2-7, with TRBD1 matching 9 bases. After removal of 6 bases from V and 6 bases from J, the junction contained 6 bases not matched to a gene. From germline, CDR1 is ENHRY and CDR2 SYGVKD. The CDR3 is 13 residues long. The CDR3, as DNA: TGTGCCATCAGCCGGGACAGGGCGGTCGAGCAGTACTTC. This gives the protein CAISRDRAVEQYF.

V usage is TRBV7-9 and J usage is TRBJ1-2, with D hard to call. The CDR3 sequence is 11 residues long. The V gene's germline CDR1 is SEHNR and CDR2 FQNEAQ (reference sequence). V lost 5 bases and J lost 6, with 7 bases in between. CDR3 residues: CASSQTDGYTF. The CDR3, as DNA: TGTGCCAGCAGCCAGACCGATGGCTACACCTTC.

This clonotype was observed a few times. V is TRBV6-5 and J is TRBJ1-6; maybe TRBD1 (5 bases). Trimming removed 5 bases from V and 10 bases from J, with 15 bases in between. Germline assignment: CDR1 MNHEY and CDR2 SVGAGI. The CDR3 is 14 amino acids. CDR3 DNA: TGTGCCAGCAGTAGTGTGGGGGGTAGATCACCCCTCCACTTT. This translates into CASSSVGGRSPLHF.

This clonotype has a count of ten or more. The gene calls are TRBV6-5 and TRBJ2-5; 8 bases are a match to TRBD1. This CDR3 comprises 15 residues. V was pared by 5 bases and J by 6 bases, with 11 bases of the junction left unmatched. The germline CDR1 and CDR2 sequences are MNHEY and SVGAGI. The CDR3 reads CASSSPRTGLKTQYF. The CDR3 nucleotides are TGTGCCAGCAGTAGCCCTCGGACAGGGTTGAAGACCCAGTACTTC.

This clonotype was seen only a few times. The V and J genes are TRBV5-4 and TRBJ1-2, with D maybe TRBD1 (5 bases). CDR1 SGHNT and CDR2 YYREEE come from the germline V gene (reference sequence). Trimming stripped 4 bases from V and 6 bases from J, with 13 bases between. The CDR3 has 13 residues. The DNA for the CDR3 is TGTGCCAGCAGCCCAATAGGGACCCATGGCTACACCTTC. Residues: CASSPIGTHGYTF.

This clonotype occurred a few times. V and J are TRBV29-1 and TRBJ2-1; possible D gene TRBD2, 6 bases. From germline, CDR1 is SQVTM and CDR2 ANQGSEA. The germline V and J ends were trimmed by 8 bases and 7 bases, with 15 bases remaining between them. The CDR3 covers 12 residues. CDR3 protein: CSIREQTNEQFF. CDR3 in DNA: TGCAGCATTCGGGAGCAAACTAATGAGCAGTTCTTC.

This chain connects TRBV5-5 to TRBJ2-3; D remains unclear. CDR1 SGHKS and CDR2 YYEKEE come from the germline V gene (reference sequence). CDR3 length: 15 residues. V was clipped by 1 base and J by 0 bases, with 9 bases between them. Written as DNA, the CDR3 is TGTGCCAGCAGCTTGCGCGGAGTTAGCACAGATACGCAGTATTTT. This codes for CASSLRGVSTDTQYF.

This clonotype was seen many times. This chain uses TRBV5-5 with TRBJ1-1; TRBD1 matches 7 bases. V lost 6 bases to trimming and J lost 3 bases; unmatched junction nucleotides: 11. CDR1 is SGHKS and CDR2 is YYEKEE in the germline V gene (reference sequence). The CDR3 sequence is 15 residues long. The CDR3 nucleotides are TGTGCCAGCATCCTTCCAAACAGGGGATACACTGAAGCTTTCTTT. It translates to CASILPNRGYTEAFF.

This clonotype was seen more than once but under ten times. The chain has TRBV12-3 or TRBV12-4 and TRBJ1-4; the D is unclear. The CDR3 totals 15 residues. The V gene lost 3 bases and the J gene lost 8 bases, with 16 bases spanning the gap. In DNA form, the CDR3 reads TGTGCCAGCAGTTTGTCTAACGCAGGAGCCGAAAAACTGTTTTTT. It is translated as CASSLSNAGAEKLFF.

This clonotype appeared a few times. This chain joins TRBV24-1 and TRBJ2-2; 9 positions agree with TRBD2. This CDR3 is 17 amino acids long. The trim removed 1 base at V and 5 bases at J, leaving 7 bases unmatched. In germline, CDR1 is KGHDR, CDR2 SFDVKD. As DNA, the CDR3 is TGTGCCACCAGTGATTTCCGCGGGAGGGGTTTGACCGGGGAGCTGTTTTTT. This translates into CATSDFRGRGLTGELFF.

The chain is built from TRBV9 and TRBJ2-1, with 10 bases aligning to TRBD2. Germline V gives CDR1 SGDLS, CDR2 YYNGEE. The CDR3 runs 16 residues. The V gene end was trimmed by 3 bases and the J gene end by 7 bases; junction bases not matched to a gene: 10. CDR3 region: CASSALSGRPGNEQFF. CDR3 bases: TGTGCCAGCAGCGCCCTTAGCGGGAGGCCCGGTAATGAGCAGTTCTTC.

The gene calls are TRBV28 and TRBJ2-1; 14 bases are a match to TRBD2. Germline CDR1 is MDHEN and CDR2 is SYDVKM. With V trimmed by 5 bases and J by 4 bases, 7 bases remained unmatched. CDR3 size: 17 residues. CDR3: CASSPRLAGGRYNEQFF. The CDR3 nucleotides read TGTGCCAGCAGTCCCAGACTAGCGGGAGGGCGGTACAATGAGCAGTTCTTC.

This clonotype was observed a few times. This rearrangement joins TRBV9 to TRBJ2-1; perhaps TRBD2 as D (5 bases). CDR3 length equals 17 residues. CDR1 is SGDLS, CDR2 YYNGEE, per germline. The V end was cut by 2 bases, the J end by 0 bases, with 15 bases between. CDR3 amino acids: CASSVLVATSSYNEQFF. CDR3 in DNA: TGTGCCAGCAGCGTTCTGGTAGCGACGAGCTCCTACAATGAGCAGTTCTTC.

The CDR3 loop is CASRAGGTDTQYF. CDR3 DNA: TGCGCCAGCCGGGCGGGTGGCACAGATACGCAGTATTTT. This rearrangement joins TRBV10-1 to TRBJ2-3; D may be TRBD2 (5 bases). The CDR3 covers 13 residues. Germline CDR1 reads WNHNN; CDR2 reads SYGVQD (reference sequence). Trimming stripped 8 bases from V and 1 base from J, with 10 bases between.

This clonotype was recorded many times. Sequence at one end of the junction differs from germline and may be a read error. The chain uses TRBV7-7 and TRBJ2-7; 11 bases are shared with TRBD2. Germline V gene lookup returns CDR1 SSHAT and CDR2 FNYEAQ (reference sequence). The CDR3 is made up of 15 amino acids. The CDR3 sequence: CASSPRTSGPGEQYF. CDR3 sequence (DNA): TGTGCTAGCAGCCCCCGGACTAGCGGGCCGGGGGAGCAGTACTTC.

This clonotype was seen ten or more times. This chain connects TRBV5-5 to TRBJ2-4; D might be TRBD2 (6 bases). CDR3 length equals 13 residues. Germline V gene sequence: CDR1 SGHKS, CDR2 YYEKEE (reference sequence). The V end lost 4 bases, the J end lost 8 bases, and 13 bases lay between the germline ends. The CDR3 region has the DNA TGTGCCAGCAGCCTCGGTCGGGGGTACATTCAGTACTTC. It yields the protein CASSLGRGYIQYF.

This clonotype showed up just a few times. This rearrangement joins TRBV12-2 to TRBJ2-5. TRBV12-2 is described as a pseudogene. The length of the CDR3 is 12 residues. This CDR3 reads CASRRKQETQYF. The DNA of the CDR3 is TGTGCAAGTCGCCGAAAACAAGAGACCCAGTACTTC.